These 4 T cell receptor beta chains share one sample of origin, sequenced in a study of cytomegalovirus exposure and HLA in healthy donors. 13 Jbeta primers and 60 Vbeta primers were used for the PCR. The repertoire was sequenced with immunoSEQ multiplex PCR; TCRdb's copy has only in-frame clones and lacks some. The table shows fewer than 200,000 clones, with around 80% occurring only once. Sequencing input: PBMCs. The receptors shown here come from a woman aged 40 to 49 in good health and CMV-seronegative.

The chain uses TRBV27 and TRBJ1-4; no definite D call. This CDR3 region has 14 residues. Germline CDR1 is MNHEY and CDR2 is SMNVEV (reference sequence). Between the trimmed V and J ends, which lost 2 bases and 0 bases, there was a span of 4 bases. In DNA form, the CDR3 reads TGTGCCAGCAGTTTACTTACAACTAATGAAAAACTGTTTTTT. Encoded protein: CASSLLTTNEKLFF.

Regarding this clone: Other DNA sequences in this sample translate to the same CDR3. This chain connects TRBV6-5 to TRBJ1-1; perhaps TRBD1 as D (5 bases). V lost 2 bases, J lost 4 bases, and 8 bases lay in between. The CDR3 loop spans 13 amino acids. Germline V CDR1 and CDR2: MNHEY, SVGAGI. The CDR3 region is CASSYGGGTEAFF. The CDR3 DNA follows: TGTGCCAGCAGTTACGGGGGAGGCACTGAAGCTTTCTTT.

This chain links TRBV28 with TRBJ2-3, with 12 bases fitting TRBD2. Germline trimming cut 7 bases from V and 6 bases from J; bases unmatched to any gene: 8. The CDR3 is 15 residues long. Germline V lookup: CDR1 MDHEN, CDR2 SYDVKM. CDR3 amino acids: CASMTSGGVLDTQYF. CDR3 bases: TGTGCCAGCATGACTAGCGGGGGCGTCCTTGATACGCAGTATTTT.

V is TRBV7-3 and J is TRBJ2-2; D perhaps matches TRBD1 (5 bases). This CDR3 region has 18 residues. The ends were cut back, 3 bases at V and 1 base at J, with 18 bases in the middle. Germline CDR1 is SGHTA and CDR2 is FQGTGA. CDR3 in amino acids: CASSFASIKGMNTGELFF. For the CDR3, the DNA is TGTGCCAGCAGCTTCGCCTCTATCAAGGGGATGAACACCGGGGAGCTGTTTTTT.